A single sample gave rise to the 14 T cell receptor beta chains below, sequenced in a study of OX40 agonist ivuxolimab in advanced cancers. Library generation was performed with the immunoSEQ multiplex PCR assay. Here the immuneACCESS table is served through TCRdb, limited to in-frame sequences with V and J called. Missing clones are a known gap in these copies; in checked studies unresolved V genes cover under half, and the rest lacks a known reason. This sample is represented by roughly 34,000 clones; roughly nine tenths of them were singletons. Of the sample, 0.9% to 0.95% is held by the ten largest clones. Sample: CD4+ or CD8+ T cells sorted from blood, taken in a trial of the OX40 agonist ivuxolimab. The origin of the receptors is an adult with an advanced solid tumor such as melanoma, head and neck, liver or kidney cancer.

This rearrangement joins TRBV5-4 to TRBJ2-3; D is unresolved. Germline CDR1 reads SGHNT; CDR2 reads YYREEE (reference sequence). V lost 0 bases and J lost 2, with 4 bases in between. The CDR3 is 13 residues long. CDR3 in DNA: TGTGCCAGCAGCTTGGCGAACACAGATACGCAGTATTTT. It specifies CASSLANTDTQYF.

V gene TRBV5-8 combines with J gene TRBJ1-5; 10 bases fit TRBD1. From germline, CDR1 is SGHTS and CDR2 YDEGEE. The CDR3 loop spans 16 amino acids. The V and J ends lost 4 bases and 5 bases, in that order; junction bases with no gene match: 9. The CDR3 nucleotides are TGTGCCAGCAGCACGCGGGACAGGGGACAGGATCAGCCCCAGCATTTT. It specifies CASSTRDRGQDQPQHF.

The CDR3 reads CASSAQGGSNQPQHF. The CDR3 DNA sequence: TGTGCCAGTAGCGCACAGGGAGGTAGCAATCAGCCCCAGCATTTT. The gene calls are TRBV19 and TRBJ1-5, with D perhaps matching TRBD1 (6 bases). Germline V gives CDR1 LNHDA, CDR2 SQIVND (reference sequence). The V and J ends lost 6 bases and 0 bases respectively, with 12 bases between them. The CDR3 consists of 15 residues.

This chain uses TRBV5-1 with TRBJ1-2, with 7 bases fitting TRBD1. The CDR3 length is 15 residues. J was trimmed by 2 bases and V by 3 bases; bases with no gene match: 7. Looked up from germline, CDR1 is SGHRS and CDR2 is YFSETQ. As DNA, the CDR3 is TGCGCCAGCAGCTGGAACAGGGGACAAAACTATGGCTACACCTTC. It codes for CASSWNRGQNYGYTF.

The V gene is TRBV27, the J gene TRBJ1-5; unclear D gene. Looked up from germline, CDR1 is MNHEY and CDR2 is SMNVEV (reference sequence). Between the trimmed V and J ends, which lost 2 bases and 4 bases, there was a span of 12 bases. The CDR3 has 15 amino acids. The CDR3 spells CASSLGSARNQPQHF. CDR3 coding DNA: TGTGCCAGCAGTTTAGGGTCAGCTCGGAATCAGCCCCAGCATTTT.

V gene TRBV6-1 combines with J gene TRBJ1-3; D gene uncertain. The CDR3 is made up of 13 amino acids. V lost 6 bases and J 1 base, leaving 7 bases between the germline ends. Germline V gives CDR1 MNHNS, CDR2 SASEGT. The CDR3, as DNA: TGTGCCAGCAGCCTCCTTTCTGGAAACACCATATATTTT. The encoded protein is CASSLLSGNTIYF.

The chain links TRBV4-3 to TRBJ2-5, with 10 bases aligning to TRBD2. Trimming removed 4 bases from V and 4 bases from J; junction bases left unmatched: 3. Germline assignment: CDR1 LGHNA and CDR2 YSLEER. The CDR3 runs to 14 residues. CDR3 protein: CASSRRLAGETQYF. In DNA, the CDR3 is TGCGCCAGCAGCCGCCGACTAGCGGGAGAGACCCAGTACTTC.

There are a few counts of this clone. The V gene is TRBV9, the J gene TRBJ1-1; D gene ambiguous. V was clipped by 1 base and J by 8 bases, with 12 bases between them. The germline CDR1 and CDR2 sequences are SGDLS and YYNGEE. The CDR3 has 13 residues. The CDR3 sequence: CASSVSGMGEAFF. For the CDR3, the DNA is TGTGCCAGCAGCGTATCCGGGATGGGAGAAGCTTTCTTT. Variable domain in full (rest from reference TRBV9 and TRBJ1-1): DSGVTQTPKHLITATGQRVTLRCSPRSGDLSVYWYQQSLDQGLQFLIQYYNGEERAKGNILERFSAQQFPDLHSELNLSSLELGDSALYFCASSVSGMGEAFFGQGTRLTVV.

The chain recombines TRBV15 with TRBJ2-4; D possibly corresponds to TRBD1 (5 bases). This CDR3 contains 19 residues. The V gene's germline CDR1 is LNHNV and CDR2 YYDKDF (reference sequence). The ends were cut back, 0 bases at V and 0 bases at J, with 18 bases in the middle. The DNA of the CDR3 is TGTGCCACCAGCAGAGATTCAGGGCCCCGAAGGCTAGCCAAAAACATTCAGTACTTC. It encodes CATSRDSGPRRLAKNIQYF.

J is TRBJ2-3 and V is TRBV27; D is possibly TRBD1 (5 bases). The CDR3 covers 14 residues. With 5 bases removed from V and 5 bases from J, the gap between germline ends came to 14 bases. CDR1 and CDR2 from the germline V gene are MNHEY and SMNVEV (reference sequence). The DNA for the CDR3 is TGTGCCAGCAGTGACCGCGACAGTCAAGATACGCAGTATTTT. Amino acid sequence: CASSDRDSQDTQYF.

The rearrangement joins TRBV7-9 to TRBJ1-6; D gene uncertain. Per germline, CDR1 SEHNR and CDR2 FQNEAQ (reference sequence). The CDR3 runs 15 residues. The V end lost 0 bases, the J end lost 8 bases, and 11 bases lay between the germline ends. The CDR3 DNA reads as TGTGCCAGCAGCTTAGCGGTTACGCAGGATTCACCCCTCCACTTT. The encoded protein is CASSLAVTQDSPLHF.

The J gene is TRBJ2-1, the V gene TRBV6-6; D is uncertain. The CDR3 is made up of 13 amino acids. Trimming took off 5 bases at V and 5 bases at J, with 10 bases between the two ends. The V gene's germline CDR1 is MNHNY and CDR2 SVGAGI (reference sequence). CDR3 protein: CASSPPHDNEQFF. The DNA for the CDR3 is TGTGCCAGCAGTCCCCCCCATGACAATGAGCAGTTCTTC.

The rearrangement links TRBV29-1 to TRBJ2-3; possible D gene TRBD1, 6 bases. Germline V lookup: CDR1 SQVTM, CDR2 ANQGSEA. The CDR3 is 17 amino acids. The ends were cut back, 4 bases at V and 0 bases at J, with 20 bases in the middle. CDR3 loop: CSVVVSGQLSSTDTQYF. Written as DNA, the CDR3 is TGCAGCGTTGTAGTCTCCGGACAGTTATCTAGCACAGATACGCAGTATTTT.

This clone was seen only a few times. The chain recombines TRBV27 with TRBJ2-7; 11 bases are a match to TRBD2. Germline V gives CDR1 MNHEY, CDR2 SMNVEV (reference sequence). Trimming cost V 5 bases and J 2 bases; bases outside gene matches: 8. CDR3 size: 16 residues. This CDR3 reads CASSVTSGRGTYEQYF. CDR3 nucleotide sequence: TGTGCCAGCAGTGTTACTAGCGGGAGAGGAACCTACGAGCAGTACTTC.